This T cell receptor (beta chain) was identified during a study of blood T cell repertoires in COVID-19 (TCRdb year 2020). Regarding the research as a whole: Collaborator samples came from the United States, Italy and Spain and covered acute and convalescent phases of COVID-19. The prospective study material was composed of cDNA or gDNA derived from T cells, B-cell-depleted T cells, or PBMCs. Subjects who had been exposed to COVID-19, were actively infected with it, or had recovered from it provided the deeply sampled blood TCRbeta repertoires that made up the dataset. A freely available public database, intended as a resource for researchers studying the immune response to SARS-CoV-2, is where the repertoires were released. The samples were drawn from two sources: the first 160 participants of the ongoing ImmuneRACE study, and 1,254 subjects contributed by 6 global collaborators. A de-identified subject ID, COVID-19 status, age in years and sex were almost always included in the sample metadata. Where HLA class I and class II types were available, the types were taken from metadata supplied by the sample provider, not from assay-based typing. The study at large found these results: The quantity of clinical and demographic metadata differed by source and by participant and was supplied without curation.

V sheds 1 base and J sheds 0 bases, leaving 4 bases between their ends. Counted from cysteine to phenylalanine, this CDR3 has 14 amino acids. Only the CDR3 part of the read is kept: 42 bases, read in frame from the first base. CDR1 PRHDT and CDR2 FYEKMQ are derived from the germline V gene (reference sequence). Points on this clone: No antigen is known for it. One base away there is no much larger clone; base qualities are not given.

At one collaborating source in Seattle, patients were enrolled during active infection and were followed longitudinally through the course of disease. Collaborating institutions collected whole blood in K2EDTA tubes following their own protocols. Collaborator samples were shipped for TCRbeta analysis as frozen whole blood, isolated PBMCs, or DNA extracted from either sample type. The immunoSEQ Assay, a bias-controlled multiplex PCR, was used to amplify TCRbeta CDR3 regions from genomic DNA. Per the source publication's procedure: Nucleated cell counts per sample were estimated from amplification of reference gene primers within the assay. Sequence reads were collapsed and filtered to measure the absolute abundance of every unique TCRbeta CDR3 rearrangement. For each sample, productive Simpson clonality was calculated as the square root of Simpson's diversity index over productive rearrangements. The table was pulled from immuneACCESS by TCRdb, which kept in-frame rearrangements only. Such tables lose some clones; where checked, under half of the loss comes from unresolved V genes, and the rest has no known cause. V, J and clone size derive from that table, while D and trimming were established from the DNA sequence. Present in this sample are 170,000 or so clones, around 83% of which were seen just once. The ten biggest clones cover around 8% of the sample.

The TCR was taken from a woman aged 70-85 years with COVID-19, enrolled during active disease. In this chain, TRBV13 is recombined with TRBJ1-3, with no D gene named confidently. The sequenced sample was peripheral blood. CDR3 protein: CASSLAGSGNTIYF. The DNA sequence is as follows: TGTGCCAGCAGCTTAGCCGGCTCTGGAAACACCATATATTTT.